This is a list of T cell receptor beta chains from one sample in a study of blood T cell repertoires in COVID-19. TCRdb keeps only in-frame clones here, not all; method: immunoSEQ multiplex PCR. This table has 110,000 or so clones, more than 70% appearing once. The sample consisted of peripheral blood. The receptors stem from a woman between 65 and 79 years old who had recovered from COVID-19. Both conserved end residues are part of each CDR3. The D gene is left open where the match is weak. Some rows have no size entry. The others give once, few or many, or a class for an expanded clone.

NA	TRBV7-9	NA	TRBJ2-7	TGTGCCAGCAACGTAGAAACTTACGAGCAGTACTTC	CASNVETYEQYF
NA	TRBV19	NA	TRBJ2-3	TGTGCCAGTAGTACCTACGCAGGGGATCGAGGGAATACGCAGTATTTT	CASSTYAGDRGNTQYF
NA	TRBV12-3/TRBV12-4	NA	TRBJ1-5	TGTGCCAGCAGTCTACAGGGCAATCAGCCCCAGCATTTT	CASSLQGNQPQHF
NA	TRBV7-2	NA	TRBJ1-1	TGTGCCAGCAGCTTAGACCACTTTCAAGCTTTCTTT	CASSLDHFQAFF
TRBD2	TRBV7-9	NA	TRBJ2-7	TGTGCCAGCAGCTTTAGCGGGAGGTCCTACGAGCAGTACTTC	CASSFSGRSYEQYF
TRBD1	TRBV5-4	once	TRBJ2-7	TGTGCCAGCAGCCAAGGGACAGGGGCCTACGAGCAGTACTTC	CASSQGTGAYEQYF
NA	TRBV6-6	NA	TRBJ1-1	TGTGCCATAAGGGGGTTGGGGAACACTGAAGCTTTCTTT	CAIRGLGNTEAFF
NA	TRBV6-5	NA	TRBJ2-2	TGTGCCAGCAGTTACGGGCAGGGGCACACCGGGGAGCTGTTTTTT	CASSYGQGHTGELFF
NA	TRBV20-1	NA	TRBJ2-7	TGCAGTGCTAAGCCCCGCGTCGAGCAGTACTTC	CSAKPRVEQYF
NA	TRBV6-6	NA	TRBJ2-7	TGTGCCAGCAGTCAGGCCGAGGGGGCCTACGAGCAGTACTTC	CASSQAEGAYEQYF
NA	TRBV28	NA	TRBJ2-1	TGTGCCAGCAGTTTTGTTAGTCGTGAGCAGTTCTTC	CASSFVSREQFF
TRBD2	TRBV4-2	NA	TRBJ2-3	TGTGCCAGCAGCCAAGATACTAGCGGGGGGGCGGGAGATACGCAGTATTTT	CASSQDTSGGAGDTQYF
TRBD1	TRBV6-5	once	TRBJ1-5	TGTGCCACCGCAAGGGACAGGGAGGGTCAGCCCCAGCATTTT	CATARDREGQPQHF
NA	TRBV6-6	NA	TRBJ2-1	TGTGCCAGCAGTTACGGCAGGGAACATGAGCAGTTCTTC	CASSYGREHEQFF
TRBD1	TRBV13	NA	TRBJ2-7	TGTGCCAGCAGCTTCAGGGGGTCCAGCTCCTACGAGCAGTACTTC	CASSFRGSSSYEQYF
TRBD2	TRBV14	NA	TRBJ2-3	TGTGCCAGCAGAACGGGGGGTATCACAGATACGCAGTATTTT	CASRTGGITDTQYF
NA	TRBV2	NA	TRBJ1-5	TGTGCCAGCTCTCGGGGCGGACAGCCAAATCAGCCCCAGCATTTT	CASSRGGQPNQPQHF
TRBD1	TRBV18	NA	TRBJ1-2	TGTGCCAGCTCACCACGGGACAGGGATGGCTACACCTTC	CASSPRDRDGYTF
TRBD1	TRBV27	once	TRBJ2-3	TGTGCCAGCAGTATAGGGACAGGGGGTTTCACAGATACGCAGTATTTT	CASSIGTGGFTDTQYF
TRBD2	TRBV19	NA	TRBJ2-1	TGTGCCAGTAGTATCAGCGGGAACCCCTTAGACGAGCAGTTCTTC	CASSISGNPLDEQFF
NA	TRBV7-9	NA	TRBJ2-7	TGTGCCAGCAGCCCGCGGGCCTTCAACCCCTACGAGCAGTACTTC	CASSPRAFNPYEQYF
NA	TRBV28	once	TRBJ2-2	TGTGCCAGCAGTTCCCGGGGGGCCGGCGGGGAGCTGTTTTTT	CASSSRGAGGELFF